This is a list of T cell receptor beta chains from one sample in a study of identical twins. TCRdb called the 5' RACE reads again in MiXCR, with one record for every CDR3 protein. The sample has 1.5 million to 2 million distinct CDR3 sequences; about 30% are singletons. The sample taken for sequencing was cord blood. The receptors shown here come from a newborn girl in good health. Each CDR3 is given with its conserved first and last residue.

V gene: TRBV12-3/TRBV12-4; J gene: TRBJ2-7; CDR3 protein: CASIFRDRTYEQYF
V gene: TRBV12-3/TRBV12-4; J gene: TRBJ2-7; CDR3 protein: CASSRGDFYEQYF
V gene: TRBV30; J gene: TRBJ1-1; CDR3 protein: CAWNLQGGAEAFF
V gene: TRBV24-1; J gene: TRBJ2-1; CDR3 protein: CATRSGQTTSYNEQFF
V gene: TRBV6-2/TRBV6-3; J gene: TRBJ1-5; CDR3 protein: CASSYYGSNQPQHF
V gene: TRBV7-2; J gene: TRBJ2-7; CDR3 protein: CASSHRGTSGLYEQYF
V gene: TRBV11-1; J gene: TRBJ2-7; CDR3 protein: CASSLPPNYEQYF
V gene: TRBV4-1; J gene: TRBJ2-7; CDR3 protein: CASSQPYGRSYEQYF
V gene: TRBV5-1; J gene: TRBJ1-2; CDR3 protein: CASSTGGGNYGYTF
V gene: TRBV5-1; J gene: TRBJ2-3; CDR3 protein: CASSHLERGSNTQYF
V gene: TRBV19; J gene: TRBJ2-7; CDR3 protein: CAILGGRTYEQYF
V gene: TRBV4-2; J gene: TRBJ1-1; CDR3 protein: CASSQMGQGSEAFF
V gene: TRBV9; J gene: TRBJ2-3; CDR3 protein: CASSVLGGRGGSTDTQYF
V gene: TRBV28; J gene: TRBJ2-7; CDR3 protein: CAGGGRSSPEQYF
V gene: TRBV3-1; J gene: TRBJ1-1; CDR3 protein: CASRNSDSTEAFF
V gene: TRBV5-1; J gene: TRBJ2-3; CDR3 protein: CASSLNRGSLTDTQSF
V gene: TRBV20-1; J gene: TRBJ1-1; CDR3 protein: CSAREGITLEAFF
V gene: TRBV28; J gene: TRBJ2-7; CDR3 protein: CACSSLARAVYEQYF
V gene: TRBV20-1; J gene: TRBJ2-1; CDR3 protein: CSAGSGRARNEQFF
V gene: TRBV6-5; J gene: TRBJ1-1; CDR3 protein: CASSCRSGTEAFF
V gene: TRBV21-1; J gene: TRBJ2-3; CDR3 protein: CASSKGRMATSGGTDTQYF
V gene: TRBV7-2; J gene: TRBJ1-2; CDR3 protein: CASSPRTGEHGYTF
V gene: TRBV7-2; J gene: TRBJ2-2; CDR3 protein: CASSLQGTTGELFF
V gene: TRBV5-1; J gene: TRBJ2-3; CDR3 protein: CASSLLASQKGDTQYF
V gene: TRBV28; J gene: TRBJ2-2; CDR3 protein: CASSLPVGELFF
V gene: TRBV20-1; J gene: TRBJ2-3; CDR3 protein: CSVSGGRSTDTQYF
V gene: TRBV6-5; J gene: TRBJ1-2; CDR3 protein: CASSFAGTGMEDGYTF
V gene: TRBV29-1; J gene: TRBJ2-1; CDR3 protein: CSVDPSPNEQFF
V gene: TRBV28; J gene: TRBJ1-2; CDR3 protein: CAAHRVPNYGYTF
V gene: TRBV6-6; J gene: TRBJ1-2; CDR3 protein: CASSYLLDSDTMMGYTF
V gene: TRBV20-1; J gene: TRBJ2-1; CDR3 protein: CSASVASGGHNEQFF
V gene: TRBV27; J gene: TRBJ2-2; CDR3 protein: CASSLPLLGGGELFF
V gene: TRBV4-1; J gene: TRBJ2-1; CDR3 protein: CASSHSFGFRTGSTNEQFF
V gene: TRBV29-1; J gene: TRBJ1-4; CDR3 protein: CSVEDGARLFF
V gene: TRBV13; J gene: TRBJ1-2; CDR3 protein: CASSPRGALTNYGYTF
V gene: TRBV5-1; J gene: TRBJ2-3; CDR3 protein: CASSLRGQGRHKGADTQYF
V gene: TRBV5-1; J gene: TRBJ2-1; CDR3 protein: CASSWTTSGGYNEQFF
V gene: TRBV12-3/TRBV12-4; J gene: TRBJ2-1; CDR3 protein: CASSLVRHSYNEQFF
V gene: TRBV11-2; J gene: TRBJ1-6; CDR3 protein: CASSFRAQGNSPLHF
V gene: TRBV7-2; J gene: TRBJ1-1; CDR3 protein: CASSTLTGNTEAFF
V gene: TRBV9; J gene: TRBJ1-1; CDR3 protein: CASSPNGVTEAFF
V gene: TRBV29-1; J gene: TRBJ2-2; CDR3 protein: CSVVSSSPGELFF
V gene: TRBV11-2; J gene: TRBJ1-2; CDR3 protein: CASSLEGTGINYGYTF
V gene: TRBV5-1; J gene: TRBJ2-1; CDR3 protein: CASSLIRYNEQFF
V gene: TRBV5-6; J gene: TRBJ2-6; CDR3 protein: CASSLVIGANVLTF
V gene: TRBV6-2/TRBV6-3; J gene: TRBJ2-1; CDR3 protein: CASSYGLAHLGIDEQFF
V gene: TRBV6-2/TRBV6-3; J gene: TRBJ2-1; CDR3 protein: CATSDAGGDYNEQFF
V gene: TRBV27; J gene: TRBJ1-6; CDR3 protein: CASSLYNSYNSPLHF
V gene: TRBV6-5; J gene: TRBJ1-2; CDR3 protein: CASSWDGYTF
V gene: TRBV6-5; J gene: TRBJ1-6; CDR3 protein: CATLRDFNSPLHF
V gene: TRBV2; J gene: TRBJ1-5; CDR3 protein: CASSRIRDSRNQPQHF
V gene: TRBV29-1; J gene: TRBJ2-1; CDR3 protein: CSVEEWTSNNEQFF
V gene: TRBV29-1; J gene: TRBJ2-5; CDR3 protein: CSVEGEQETQYF